The clone carrying this TCR beta chain was picked up a small number of times. Its antigen is not known. One entry per CDR3 protein results from TCRdb running MiXCR on the RACE reads. In the table there are 240,000 or so distinct CDR3 sequences, about 9% of which are singletons. This CDR3 has 13 amino acids. The ends were cut back, 6 bases at V and 10 bases at J, with 18 bases in the middle. This sample stems from a study of human T cells and chemical hapten exposure. Study information: Each patient's scalp received weekly diphenylcyclopropenone throughout the approximately 25-week study.

Study-wide results and caveats: PT1 expanded TCR numbers tracked positively with patch test score. The formation of large CDR3 similarity clusters by expanded TCRs significantly exceeded that of controls.

Time point described: pre-sensitization, week 0. Documented treatment: therapeutic diphenylcyclopropenone sensitization with weekly scalp DPC. Sequenced here: whole blood, sampled in connection with sensitization to the hapten diphenylcyclopropenone (DPC). This clonotype originated in a woman aged 40 to 50 with alopecia areata. Some clones in this sample may be carry-over from other donors' samples. V usage is TRBV12-3 or TRBV12-4 and J usage is TRBJ1-2; D ambiguous. The CDR3 here is CASSPRGAGFYTF. The CDR3 DNA reads as TGTGCCAGCAGCCCTCGTGGCGCCGGGTTCTACACCTTC.